Following are 17 T cell receptor beta chains from one sample sequenced in a study of technical replicates of blood from a handful of donors. The protocol was immunoSEQ multiplex PCR, while the TCRdb copy is restricted to in-frame clones and leaves out a portion. The data show 75,000 or so clones, with more than 85% seen just once and approximately 0.45% held by the top ten. The sequenced sample consisted of T cells isolated from PBMCs. Receptors originate from a human donor in good health.

This clone was detected once. The rearrangement links TRBV7-3 to TRBJ2-2, with TRBD2 matching 12 bases. The V gene's germline CDR1 is SGHTA and CDR2 FQGTGA. The CDR3 spans 14 residues. V trimming: 5 bases; J trimming: 6 bases; junction bases outside the gene matches: 1. DNA of the CDR3: TGTGCCAGCAGCCGACTAGCGGGAGCCGGGGAGCTGTTTTTT. It specifies CASSRLAGAGELFF.

This chain joins TRBV2 and TRBJ2-7; 8 bases are a match to TRBD2. Trimming cost V 9 bases and J 1 base; bases outside gene matches: 8. There are 14 residues in the CDR3. Germline lookup yields CDR1 SNHLY and CDR2 FYNNEI. This chain's CDR3 is CASTRAGDSYEQYF. In DNA, the CDR3 is TGTGCCAGTACTAGAGCGGGGGATTCCTACGAGCAGTACTTC. The entire variable domain, with the rest obtained from reference TRBV2 and TRBJ2-7, is as follows: EPEVTQTPSHQVTQMGQEVILRCVPISNHLYFYWYRQILGQKVEFLVSFYNNEISEKSEIFDDQFSVERPDGSNFTLKIRSTKLEDSAMYFCASTRAGDSYEQYFGPGTRLTVT.

V usage is TRBV4-1 and J usage is TRBJ2-7, with a weak D call TRBD2 (5 bases). This CDR3 has 14 amino acids. Germline-derived CDR1 and CDR2 are MGHRA and YSYEKL. The V and J ends lost 0 bases and 5 bases respectively, with 11 bases between them. CDR3 residues: CASSQEASPHEQYF. Written as DNA, the CDR3 is TGCGCCAGCAGCCAAGAGGCTAGCCCTCACGAGCAGTACTTC.

This sequence joins TRBV25-1 and TRBJ2-7; 9 bases fit TRBD2. Germline V gene data show CDR1 as MGHDK and CDR2 as SYGVNS. V lost 8 bases to trimming and J lost 6 bases; unmatched junction nucleotides: 11. The length of the CDR3 is 14 residues. This CDR3 is CASGPSGRFREQYF. The CDR3 nucleotides read TGTGCCAGCGGACCAAGCGGGAGGTTCCGCGAGCAGTACTTC.

The CDR3 here is CASSLGGRGNTIYF. The CDR3 region has the DNA TGTGCCAGCAGCCTAGGGGGGCGCGGAAACACCATATATTTT. The V and J genes are TRBV9 and TRBJ1-3; a possible D gene is TRBD1 (6 bases). V was pared by 4 bases and J by 4 bases, with 12 bases between. CDR1 is SGDLS and CDR2 is YYNGEE in the germline V gene. This CDR3 is 14 amino acids long.

The chain joins TRBV4-1 to TRBJ2-1, with D possibly TRBD2 on 6 matching bases. Trimming removed 1 base from V and 7 bases from J, with 14 bases in between. The CDR3 is 15 amino acids. Looked up from germline, CDR1 is MGHRA and CDR2 is YSYEKL. The CDR3 DNA follows: TGCGCCAGCAGCCAAGGAGTAGGGACTCTTAATGAGCAGTTCTTC. Its protein is CASSQGVGTLNEQFF.

V gene TRBV6-1 combines with J gene TRBJ1-5; TRBD1 might be the D (5 bases). Germline V gives CDR1 MNHNS, CDR2 SASEGT. Trimming left V 2 bases short and J 5 bases short, with 10 bases between. This CDR3 spans 14 amino acids. The chain's CDR3 is CASSELGRDQPQHF. In DNA form, the CDR3 reads TGTGCCAGCAGTGAATTGGGGCGAGATCAGCCCCAGCATTTT.

The chain combines TRBV5-6 with TRBJ1-2, with D possibly matching TRBD1 (5 bases). The CDR3 contains 13 residues. With 4 bases removed from V and 8 bases from J, the gap between germline ends came to 15 bases. Germline-derived CDR1 and CDR2 are SGHDT and YYEEEE. This CDR3 reads CASSTIRVRGYTF. CDR3 DNA sequence: TGTGCCAGCAGCACCATCAGGGTGCGGGGCTACACCTTC.

The chain links TRBV18 to TRBJ1-1; D call uncertain. Germline-derived CDR1 and CDR2 are KGHSH and LQKENI. CDR3 length equals 11 residues. Deletions cut 1 base from V and 8 bases from J, with 5 bases between. The CDR3 spells CASSPQEEAFF. In DNA, the CDR3 is TGTGCCAGCTCACCACAGGAGGAAGCTTTCTTT.

V usage is TRBV15 and J usage is TRBJ2-5, with TRBD2 matching 8 bases. The CDR3 contains 15 residues. V gave up 5 bases and J gave up 1 base; unmatched junction bases: 6. Germline V gene data show CDR1 as LNHNV and CDR2 as YYDKDF (reference sequence). CDR3 protein: CATSGRGGFQETQYF. CDR3 nucleotide sequence: TGTGCCACCAGCGGTCGCGGGGGGTTCCAAGAGACCCAGTACTTC.

The chain combines TRBV5-1 with TRBJ2-1; 7 nucleotides line up with TRBD2. Germline CDR1 is SGHRS and CDR2 is YFSETQ. The CDR3 consists of 14 residues. J lost 4 bases, V lost 4 bases, and 5 bases had no gene match. The CDR3: CASSPGTTYNEQFF. The CDR3 DNA reads as TGCGCCAGCAGCCCCGGGACTACTTACAATGAGCAGTTCTTC. The full variable domain, with the rest looked up from reference TRBV5-1 and TRBJ2-1, is KAGVTQTPRYLIKTRGQQVTLSCSPISGHRSVSWYQQTPGQGLQFLFEYFSETQRNKGNFPGRFSGRQFSNSRSEMNVSTLELGDSALYLCASSPGTTYNEQFFGPGTRLTVL.

J is TRBJ1-2 and V is TRBV19, with 7 bases that match TRBD1. The CDR3 is made up of 13 amino acids. V dropped 7 bases and J dropped 7; count of bases not matched to a gene: 9. Germline V gene lookup returns CDR1 LNHDA and CDR2 SQIVND (reference sequence). CDR3 amino acids: CASNSDTGAGYTF. The CDR3 DNA sequence: TGTGCCAGTAACTCTGACACAGGGGCTGGCTACACCTTC.

The chain uses TRBV12-5 and TRBJ2-1; TRBD2 matches 15 bases. The CDR3 runs to 17 residues. The trim removed 3 bases at V and 8 bases at J, leaving 8 bases unmatched. Germline lookup yields CDR1 LGHNT and CDR2 FRNRAP. CDR3 DNA: TGTGCTAGTGGTTTAGGACTAGCGGGAGGGCCCGAGGATGAGCAGTTCTTC. This sequence encodes CASGLGLAGGPEDEQFF.

The chain uses TRBV7-2 and TRBJ2-2; 10 bases agree with TRBD2. The germline V gene encodes CDR1 SGHTA and CDR2 FQGNSA. The length of the CDR3 is 16 residues. V trimming: 6 bases; J trimming: 7 bases; junction bases outside the gene matches: 11. CDR3 protein: CASSFALAGGGGELFF. In nucleotides, the CDR3 is TGTGCCAGCAGTTTTGCATTAGCGGGAGGTGGCGGGGAGCTGTTTTTT.

The chain carries TRBV5-6 and TRBJ1-1; D remains unclear. V was clipped by 1 base and J by 10 bases, with 17 bases between them. Germline values: CDR1 SGHDT, CDR2 YYEEEE. CDR3 length equals 14 residues. The CDR3 here is CASSLFPEPAGAFF. Written as DNA, the CDR3 is TGTGCCAGCAGCTTGTTTCCAGAACCCGCGGGAGCTTTCTTT.

This clone was picked up one time. The rearrangement links TRBV7-2 to TRBJ2-1, with 9 bases lining up with TRBD2. The germline CDR1 and CDR2 sequences are SGHTA and FQGNSA. V was clipped by 1 base and J by 5 bases; unmatched bases: 3. The length of the CDR3 is 15 residues. The chain's CDR3 is CASSLVLAGNNEQFF. The CDR3 bases are TGTGCCAGCAGCTTAGTTCTAGCGGGAAACAATGAGCAGTTCTTC. The complete variable domain, with remaining parts taken from reference TRBV7-2 and TRBJ2-1, reads GAGVSQSPSNKVTEKGKDVELRCDPISGHTALYWYRQSLGQGLEFLIYFQGNSAPDKSGLPSDRFSAERTGGSVSTLTIQRTQQEDSAVYLCASSLVLAGNNEQFFGPGTRLTVL.

The rearrangement uses TRBV19 and TRBJ1-5; a possible D gene is TRBD1 (5 bases). Looked up from germline, CDR1 is LNHDA and CDR2 is SQIVND (reference sequence). Trimming removed 2 bases from V and 3 bases from J, with 11 bases in between. The CDR3 runs 15 residues. The CDR3 DNA reads as TGTGCCAGTAGTATAATTAAGACAGTCAATCAGCCCCAGCATTTT. It is translated as CASSIIKTVNQPQHF.